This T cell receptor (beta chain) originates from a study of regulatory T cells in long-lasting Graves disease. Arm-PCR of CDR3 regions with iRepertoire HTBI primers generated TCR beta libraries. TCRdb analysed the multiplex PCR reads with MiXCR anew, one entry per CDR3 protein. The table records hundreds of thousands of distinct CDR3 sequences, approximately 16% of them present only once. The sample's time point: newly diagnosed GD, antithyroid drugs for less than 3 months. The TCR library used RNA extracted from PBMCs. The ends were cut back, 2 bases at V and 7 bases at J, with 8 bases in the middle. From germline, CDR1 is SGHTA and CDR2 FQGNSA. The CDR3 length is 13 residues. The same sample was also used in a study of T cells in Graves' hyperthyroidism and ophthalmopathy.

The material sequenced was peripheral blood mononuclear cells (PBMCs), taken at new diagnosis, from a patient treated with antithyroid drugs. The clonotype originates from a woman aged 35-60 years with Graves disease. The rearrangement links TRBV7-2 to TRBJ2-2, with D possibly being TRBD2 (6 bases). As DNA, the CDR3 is TGTGCCAGCAGCTTACTAGCGAGCGGGGAGCTGTTTTTT. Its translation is CASSLLASGELFF.